This entry is about one T cell receptor beta chain. This clone appeared a few times. The specificity of this receptor is unknown. Per-base qualities were not stored, and no clone one base away is much larger. The data originate from a study of blood T cell repertoires in COVID-19 (dated by TCRdb to the early 2020s). Background for the entire study: Samples covering the acute and convalescent phases of COVID-19 were provided by collaborators in the United States, Italy and Spain. The sample metadata nearly always contained a de-identified subject ID, COVID-19 status, age in years and sex. The prospective study material was composed of cDNA or gDNA derived from T cells, B-cell-depleted T cells, or PBMCs. The repertoires were made available in a free public database intended to serve as a resource for research on the immune response to SARS-CoV-2. Subjects who had been exposed to COVID-19, were actively infected with it, or had recovered from it provided the deeply sampled blood TCRbeta repertoires that made up the dataset. The samples were drawn from the first 160 participants of the ongoing ImmuneRACE study and from 950 to 1,500 subjects provided by 6 global collaborators. Where available, HLA class I and class II types were obtained from metadata supplied by the sample provider rather than from assay-based typing.

Whole blood was collected in K2EDTA tubes by collaborating institutions according to the institutions' own protocols. For TCRbeta analysis, collaborators shipped samples as frozen whole blood, isolated PBMCs, or DNA extracted from either of those sample types. TCRbeta CDR3 regions were amplified from genomic DNA by means of the immunoSEQ Assay, a bias-controlled multiplex PCR. The original pipeline was this. Nucleated cell counts per sample were estimated from amplification of reference gene primers within the assay. To quantify the absolute abundance of each unique TCRbeta CDR3 rearrangement, sequence reads were collapsed and filtered. For each sample, productive Simpson clonality was calculated by taking the square root of Simpson's diversity index across productive rearrangements. TCRdb holds this immuneACCESS table with in-frame rearrangements only. Some clones are missing; in checked studies, unresolved V genes explain under half, and the rest has no known cause. V, J and clone size are taken as reported in that table, and D and trimming were inferred from the DNA itself. In all, the sample holds 90,000 to 120,000 clones, and 80% to 90% of those were seen once. The top ten constitute roughly 32% of the sample.

From the cysteine through the phenylalanine, the CDR3 covers 15 amino acids. The read is trimmed to its CDR3 DNA, 45 bases read in frame from base 1. Via the germline V gene, CDR1 is KGHSH and CDR2 LQKENI. The V and J ends are trimmed by 1 base and 8 bases, leaving 12 bases between them. The study at large found these results: The quantity of clinical and demographic metadata differed by source and by participant and was supplied without curation.

The receptor was isolated from an elderly woman with acute or convalescent COVID-19. The rearrangement combines TRBV18 with TRBJ1-6, with the D gene not clear enough to name. The sample was peripheral blood. The CDR3 sequence is CASSPRGGSDSPLHF. The base sequence is TGTGCCAGCTCACCACGGGGAGGTTCGGATTCACCCCTCCACTTT.